These T cell receptor beta chains were read from a single sample in a study of cytomegalovirus exposure and HLA in healthy donors. Sequencing used immunoSEQ multiplex PCR; TCRdb keeps in-frame clones, though not all of them. In the table there are around 150,000 clones, 73% of which are singletons. Sample: PBMCs. These receptors came from a human donor in good health. Both conserved end residues are part of each CDR3. Fields, in order: J gene, CDR3 length, V gene, CDR3 protein.

j_gene: TRBJ2-3
len: 15
v_gene: TRBV5-1
CDR3aa: CASSLGGGITDTQYF

j_gene: TRBJ2-1
len: 17
v_gene: TRBV4-1
CDR3aa: CASSQDLVGTGGDEQFF

j_gene: TRBJ2-7
len: 14
v_gene: TRBV7-8
CDR3aa: CASSSTGGLYEQYF

j_gene: TRBJ2-7
len: 15
v_gene: TRBV11-1
CDR3aa: CASQRRDSSSYEQYF

j_gene: TRBJ2-7
len: 17
v_gene: TRBV7-9
CDR3aa: CASSGGTSGRAHGEQYF

j_gene: TRBJ2-3
len: 14
v_gene: TRBV10-1
CDR3aa: CASSEEGVTDTQYF

j_gene: TRBJ1-1
len: 11
v_gene: TRBV2
CDR3aa: CAVQGGTEAFF

j_gene: TRBJ2-1
len: 14
v_gene: TRBV7-9
CDR3aa: CASSLVPGGNEQFF

j_gene: TRBJ2-5
len: 16
v_gene: TRBV28
CDR3aa: CASANLLREGRETQYF

j_gene: TRBJ2-2
len: 13
v_gene: TRBV5-4
CDR3aa: CASSLTGTGELFF

j_gene: TRBJ2-5
len: 17
v_gene: TRBV10-3
CDR3aa: CAISAITGQGAGETQYF

j_gene: TRBJ2-1
len: 15
v_gene: TRBV2
CDR3aa: CASRGGLAGAREQFF

j_gene: TRBJ2-3
len: 15
v_gene: TRBV5-4
CDR3aa: CASSPGQGALRGQYF

j_gene: TRBJ2-2
len: 12
v_gene: TRBV5-1
CDR3aa: CASSSNTGELFF

j_gene: TRBJ2-2
len: 13
v_gene: TRBV25-1
CDR3aa: CASMEGNTGELFF

j_gene: TRBJ2-2
len: 13
v_gene: TRBV13
CDR3aa: CASGSRGPGELFF

j_gene: TRBJ2-2
len: 14
v_gene: TRBV2
CDR3aa: CASSGLAGTGELFF

j_gene: TRBJ1-3
len: 12
v_gene: TRBV6-5
CDR3aa: CASTSGGNTIYF

j_gene: TRBJ2-7
len: 15
v_gene: TRBV9
CDR3aa: CASSVGASGRAEQYF

j_gene: TRBJ2-3
len: 15
v_gene: TRBV4-1
CDR3aa: CASGPLAGASDTQYF

j_gene: TRBJ2-5
len: 15
v_gene: TRBV9
CDR3aa: CASSEYSGGQETQYF

j_gene: TRBJ1-1
len: 13
v_gene: TRBV7-9
CDR3aa: CASSPGLKTEAFF

j_gene: TRBJ2-3
len: 16
v_gene: TRBV5-1
CDR3aa: CASSLSGAGEGDTQYF

j_gene: TRBJ1-2
len: 16
v_gene: TRBV10-3
CDR3aa: CAISQTHTGGSYGYTF

j_gene: TRBJ2-3
len: 16
v_gene: TRBV7-7
CDR3aa: CASSEMPGQGPDTQYF

j_gene: TRBJ1-1
len: 13
v_gene: TRBV2
CDR3aa: CASSVGPNTEAFF

j_gene: TRBJ2-1
len: 14
v_gene: TRBV28
CDR3aa: CASRRSGWVNEQFF

j_gene: TRBJ2-3
len: 14
v_gene: TRBV9
CDR3aa: CASTGRSSTDTQYF

j_gene: TRBJ2-1
len: 12
v_gene: TRBV11-3
CDR3aa: CASSPPGCEQFF

j_gene: TRBJ2-1
len: 14
v_gene: TRBV4-1
CDR3aa: CASSQVFPEGEQFF

j_gene: TRBJ2-5
len: 14
v_gene: TRBV4-1
CDR3aa: CASSFLDRQETQYF

j_gene: TRBJ2-7
len: 12
v_gene: TRBV6-6
CDR3aa: CTSSSPPGEQYF

j_gene: TRBJ2-3
len: 15
v_gene: TRBV30
CDR3aa: CAWSQGASGTDTQYF

j_gene: TRBJ1-3
len: 12
v_gene: TRBV9
CDR3aa: CASSGQGDTIYF

j_gene: TRBJ2-2
len: 14
v_gene: TRBV2
CDR3aa: CASSLAGDTGELFF

j_gene: TRBJ2-7
len: 15
v_gene: TRBV5-1
CDR3aa: CASSLAGGPTYEQYF

j_gene: TRBJ1-5
len: 14
v_gene: TRBV2
CDR3aa: CASSAGGGNQPQHF

j_gene: TRBJ2-5
len: 14
v_gene: TRBV29-1
CDR3aa: CSVDRDRELETQYF

j_gene: TRBJ2-7
len: 12
v_gene: TRBV5-6
CDR3aa: CASSLGLREQYF

j_gene: TRBJ2-5
len: 13
v_gene: TRBV6-9
CDR3aa: CASSPSGQETQYF

j_gene: TRBJ2-3
len: 13
v_gene: TRBV9
CDR3aa: CASSLGGRDTQYF

j_gene: TRBJ1-2
len: 11
v_gene: TRBV9
CDR3aa: CASSQMGGYTF

j_gene: TRBJ2-7
len: 15
v_gene: TRBV11-2
CDR3aa: CASSLRFGTGYEQYF

j_gene: TRBJ1-2
len: 15
v_gene: TRBV4-1
CDR3aa: CASSHPDRETYGYTF

j_gene: TRBJ2-7
len: 15
v_gene: TRBV15
CDR3aa: CATSRERGSSYEQYF

j_gene: TRBJ2-7
len: 14
v_gene: TRBV6-5
CDR3aa: CASRPGEGRREQYF

j_gene: TRBJ1-3
len: 13
v_gene: TRBV7-9
CDR3aa: CSSGQGNGNTIYF

j_gene: TRBJ1-5
len: 14
v_gene: TRBV6-1
CDR3aa: CASSREFGNQPQHF

j_gene: TRBJ2-7
len: 12
v_gene: TRBV5-4
CDR3aa: CASSLGGGEQYF

j_gene: TRBJ2-3
len: 13
v_gene: TRBV11-3
CDR3aa: CASSYASADTQYF

j_gene: TRBJ2-5
len: 14
v_gene: TRBV4-2
CDR3aa: CASSRGDEQETQYF

j_gene: TRBJ2-2
len: 14
v_gene: TRBV9
CDR3aa: CASSVVANTGELFF

j_gene: TRBJ1-2
len: 12
v_gene: TRBV6-5
CDR3aa: CASSYGRWGYTF

j_gene: TRBJ2-7
len: 15
v_gene: TRBV7-6
CDR3aa: CASSFRGTPGYEQYF

j_gene: TRBJ2-1
len: 13
v_gene: TRBV10-3
CDR3aa: CAISPTGDREQFF

j_gene: TRBJ2-1
len: 12
v_gene: TRBV19
CDR3aa: CASRGPGNEQFF

j_gene: TRBJ1-2
len: 13
v_gene: TRBV9
CDR3aa: CASSVGQVHGYTF

j_gene: TRBJ1-6
len: 16
v_gene: TRBV7-6
CDR3aa: CASSLITAEGNSPLHF

j_gene: TRBJ2-5
len: 16
v_gene: TRBV9
CDR3aa: CASSPSGRPNQETQYF

j_gene: TRBJ2-1
len: 13
v_gene: TRBV11-3
CDR3aa: CASSPLSSREQFF